This record concerns one T cell receptor beta chain sequence. Its antigen remains unidentified. Nothing much larger sits one base from this clone, and base qualities are not available. These data originate in a study of blood T cell repertoires in COVID-19 (dated by TCRdb to the early 2020s). General notes on the study: Collaborator samples came from the United States, Italy and Spain and covered acute and convalescent phases of COVID-19. The prospective study material was composed of cDNA or gDNA derived from T cells, B-cell-depleted T cells, or PBMCs. The dataset comprised deeply sampled blood TCRbeta repertoires from subjects exposed to, actively infected with, or recovered from COVID-19. The repertoires were released in a freely available public database meant as a resource for research on the immune response to SARS-CoV-2. The samples were drawn from the first 160 participants of the ongoing ImmuneRACE study and from 950 to 1,500 subjects provided by 6 global collaborators. A de-identified subject ID, COVID-19 status, age in years and sex were almost always included in the sample metadata. Where available, HLA class I and class II types were obtained from metadata supplied by the sample provider rather than from assay-based typing.

The CDR3 goes from the cysteine to the phenylalanine over 12 residues. Only the CDR3 region is kept as DNA, spanning 36 bases read in frame from base 1. The germline V gene yields SGDLS for CDR1 and YYNGEE for CDR2. At the junction V is shortened by 7 bases and J by 2 bases; bases outside the gene matches: 3. Study-level results and caveats: The amount of clinical and demographic metadata varied by source and participant and was provided uncurated.

TCRbeta CDR3 regions were amplified from genomic DNA by means of the immunoSEQ Assay, a bias-controlled multiplex PCR. The original pipeline was this. Nucleated cell counts per sample were estimated from amplification of reference gene primers within the assay. To quantify the absolute abundance of each unique TCRbeta CDR3 rearrangement, sequence reads were collapsed and filtered. For each sample, productive Simpson clonality was calculated as the square root of Simpson's diversity index over productive rearrangements. Here the immuneACCESS table is served through TCRdb, limited to in-frame sequences with V and J called. Missing clones are a known gap in these copies; in checked studies unresolved V genes cover under half, and the rest lacks a known reason. The V and J calls and the clone size are those of that table, but D and trimming were determined from the DNA. The sample table records about 300,000 clones; under 90% of these occur just once. 3.5% to 4.5% of the sample rests with the top ten.

In the prospective study, participants were roughly 18 to 95 years old, resided in about two dozen geographic areas of the United States, and were enrolled through a virtual design. In the prospective study, participants were assigned to cohorts based on the clinical history participants reported in a screening survey and a study questionnaire. For ImmuneRACE Cohort 3, a participant was defined as recovered based on two consecutive negative NP/OP PCR tests, clearance by a healthcare professional, or resolution of symptoms. In the prospective study, whole blood, serum and a nasopharyngeal or oropharyngeal swab were collected from each participant by mobile phlebotomists. Participants in the prospective study had the option to provide additional blood draws and questionnaires over a roughly 2-month period. Prospective study blood samples were shipped either frozen or at room temperature before DNA extraction.

The sample taken for sequencing was PBMCs or T cells enriched from blood (not recorded which). This receptor chain uses TRBV9 and TRBJ2-7; 7 bases in the middle match TRBD2. This receptor was identified in a man aged 30-40 years who had recovered from COVID-19. The CDR3 region reads CASGRDTYEQYF. The base sequence is TGTGCCAGCGGGAGGGATACCTACGAGCAGTACTTC.